The 25 T cell receptor beta chains reported below all come from one sample, sequenced in a study of T-cell reconstitution after alpha-beta-depleted transplantation in children. Regarding the study as a whole: A year had passed since transplant, and T-cell counts and diversity by then came mostly from newly produced T cells.

These receptors lack a known antigen. Unique molecular identifiers were incorporated during preparation of the TCRbeta library. TCRdb independently ran MiXCR on the PCR reads; one entry per CDR3 protein. Of some 300,000 distinct CDR3 sequences listed, almost 8% are singletons. This sample comprised peripheral blood, obtained 360 days after TCRalphabeta/CD19-depleted stem cell transplant. Receptor source: a female patient younger than 10 who had a stem cell transplant for Fanconi anemia, so the T cells may come from the graft donor.

In this sample, this clonotype turned up many times. The chain combines TRBV5-5 with TRBJ1-1; no definite D call. The CDR3 totals 14 residues. Germline values: CDR1 SGHKS, CDR2 YYEKEE (reference sequence). V was pared by 2 bases and J by 0 bases, with 8 bases between. The CDR3 region is CASSFRALNTEAFF. The CDR3 nucleotides read TGTGCCAGCAGCTTTAGGGCCTTGAACACTGAAGCTTTCTTT.

V is TRBV18 and J is TRBJ2-7; D uncertain. The length of the CDR3 is 12 residues. Germline-derived CDR1 and CDR2 are KGHSH and LQKENI. Deletions cut 3 bases from V and 3 bases from J, with 6 bases between. Here the CDR3 DNA reads TGTGCCAGCTCACCGAACAGCTACGAGCAGTACTTC. It specifies CASSPNSYEQYF. The full variable domain, with the rest looked up from reference TRBV18 and TRBJ2-7, is NAGVMQNPRHLVRRRGQEARLRCSPMKGHSHVYWYRQLPEEGLKFMVYLQKENIIDESGMPKERFSAEFPKEGPSILRIQQVVRGDSAAYFCASSPNSYEQYFGPGTRLTVT.

This clonotype was detected ten times or more. V and J are TRBV5-1 and TRBJ1-1; the D is unclear. Germline V gene lookup returns CDR1 SGHRS and CDR2 YFSETQ. There are 14 residues in the CDR3. Deletions cut 2 bases from V and 3 bases from J, with 11 bases between. The CDR3 loop is CASSFNPSDTEAFF. CDR3 DNA: TGCGCCAGCAGCTTTAATCCCTCGGACACTGAAGCTTTCTTT.

This clonotype appeared many times. The V call is TRBV5-1, the J call TRBJ2-1; a weak D match, TRBD1 (6 bases). CDR3 length equals 14 residues. V was trimmed by 1 base and J by 4 bases, leaving 9 bases between them. Germline lookup yields CDR1 SGHRS and CDR2 YFSETQ. The CDR3 DNA is TGCGCCAGCAGCTTGACAGGGAATTACAATGAGCAGTTCTTC. It specifies CASSLTGNYNEQFF.

This clonotype was counted between two and nine times. The chain uses TRBV7-9 and TRBJ2-1, with a possible D match to TRBD2 (5 bases). V lost 6 bases and J lost 9, with 15 bases in between. The germline V gene has CDR1 SEHNR and CDR2 FQNEAQ (reference sequence). The CDR3 contains 13 residues. This CDR3 is CASRLRGVGEQFF. CDR3 in DNA: TGTGCCAGCAGACTCCGGGGAGTTGGTGAGCAGTTCTTC. The entire variable domain, with the rest obtained from reference TRBV7-9 and TRBJ2-1, is as follows: DTGVSQNPRHKITKRGQNVTFRCDPISEHNRLYWYRQTLGQGPEFLTYFQNEAQLEKSRLLSDRFSAERPKGSFSTLEIQRTEQGDSAMYLCASRLRGVGEQFFGPGTRLTVL.

This clonotype showed up many times. This chain connects TRBV6-5 to TRBJ2-3, with 9 bases lining up with TRBD2. The trim removed 0 bases at V and 6 bases at J, leaving 10 bases unmatched. The CDR3 is made up of 17 amino acids. Germline CDR1 is MNHEY and CDR2 is SVGAGI. The CDR3 DNA reads TGTGCCAGCAGTTACTCGAATAGTCTAGCGGGGTCCGATACGCAGTATTTT. It specifies CASSYSNSLAGSDTQYF.

A few counts support this clonotype. The chain employs TRBV4-3 and TRBJ1-1, with D unresolved. The CDR3 is 15 amino acids. CDR1 and CDR2 from the germline V gene are LGHNA and YSLEER. V dropped 0 bases and J dropped 1 base, with 9 bases sitting between them. The CDR3 DNA sequence: TGCGCCAGCAGCCAAGAGAGGGAAGAGAACACTGAAGCTTTCTTT. Amino acid sequence: CASSQEREENTEAFF.

At least ten counts were recorded for this clonotype. The chain has TRBV7-9 and TRBJ1-1; tentative D call: TRBD1 (5 bases). CDR3 size: 13 residues. V shed 6 bases and J shed 0 bases, with 8 bases lying between them. Germline values: CDR1 SEHNR, CDR2 FQNEAQ (reference sequence). The CDR3 is CASRVGVNTEAFF. As DNA, the CDR3 is TGTGCCAGCAGAGTAGGGGTGAACACTGAAGCTTTCTTT.

This chain uses TRBV7-9 with TRBJ1-1; TRBD1 aligns across 7 bases. The CDR3 runs 13 residues. Germline V lookup: CDR1 SEHNR, CDR2 FQNEAQ (reference sequence). Trimming at V came to 7 bases and at J to 5 bases, leaving 7 bases not matched to a gene. CDR3 DNA sequence: TGTGCCAGCAACTCCGACAGGGAGACTGAAGCTTTCTTT. It is translated as CASNSDRETEAFF.

This clonotype was seen ten or more times. V is TRBV28 and J is TRBJ2-3, with D unresolved. Germline loops: CDR1 MDHEN, CDR2 SYDVKM. The V end was cut by 5 bases, the J end by 4 bases, with 7 bases between. This CDR3 has 12 residues. CDR3 sequence (DNA): TGTGCCAGCAGTAGTCCCCCAGATACGCAGTATTTT. This gives the protein CASSSPPDTQYF.

This clonotype has at least ten counts. V is TRBV10-2 and J is TRBJ1-5; D is possibly TRBD1 (5 bases). The CDR3 has 13 residues. Germline V CDR1 and CDR2: WSHSY, SAAADI. Trimming removed 8 bases at V and 3 bases at J, with 11 bases between. The CDR3 DNA is TGCGCCAGCCGGGACGGAATCAATCAGCCCCAGCATTTT. This codes for CASRDGINQPQHF.

This clonotype was counted only a few times. This chain links TRBV4-3 with TRBJ1-1, with 7 bases fitting TRBD1. The germline gives CDR1 LGHNA, CDR2 YSLEER. CDR3 length equals 17 residues. V trimming: 4 bases; J trimming: 2 bases; junction bases outside the gene matches: 13. The CDR3, as DNA: TGCGCCAGCAGCCCCACAAATATGGACAGGACTAACACTGAAGCTTTCTTT. It translates to CASSPTNMDRTNTEAFF.

Ten or more counts support this clonotype. CDR3 in amino acids: CSARIGQVGEQFF. CDR3 bases: TGCAGCGCCCGAATCGGACAGGTCGGTGAGCAGTTCTTC. J is TRBJ2-1 and V is TRBV29-1; 7 bases are a match to TRBD1. Germline CDR1 reads SQVTM; CDR2 reads ANQGSEA. The CDR3 spans 13 residues. J gave up 9 bases and V 7 bases, and 12 bases lay outside the gene matches.

This clonotype has a count of ten or more. The rearrangement uses TRBV18 and TRBJ1-1; D ambiguous. Trimming stripped 3 bases from V and 1 base from J, with 9 bases between. This CDR3 comprises 14 residues. Germline CDR1 is KGHSH and CDR2 is LQKENI. The CDR3 coding sequence is TGTGCCAGCTCACCCGGCAGCCCGAACACTGAAGCTTTCTTT. Translating gives CASSPGSPNTEAFF. Looking up the rest from reference TRBV18 and TRBJ1-1 gives the full variable domain: NAGVMQNPRHLVRRRGQEARLRCSPMKGHSHVYWYRQLPEEGLKFMVYLQKENIIDESGMPKERFSAEFPKEGPSILRIQQVVRGDSAAYFCASSPGSPNTEAFFGQGTRLTVV.

Turning to this clonotype: This may stem from a read error, because a much larger clone lies one nucleotide away. V and J are TRBV2 and TRBJ2-3, with D perhaps being TRBD1 or TRBD2 (5 bases each). The CDR3 loop spans 15 amino acids. Germline V CDR1 and CDR2: SNHLY, FYNNEI. CDR3 sequence: CASSDAPAGTDTKYF. DNA of the CDR3: TGTGCCAGCAGTGATGCTCCAGCAGGGACGGATACGAAGTATTTT.

The V and J genes are TRBV25-1 and TRBJ2-5; no reliable D call. Germline V gene sequence: CDR1 MGHDK, CDR2 SYGVNS. V lost 7 bases, J lost 1 base, and 16 bases lay in between. The CDR3 is 15 amino acids. The CDR3 nucleotides read TGTGCCAGCAATCCGGGTCTGGGGTTCCAAGAGACCCAGTACTTC. It specifies CASNPGLGFQETQYF.

This clonotype was counted ten times or more. The chain carries TRBV4-3 and TRBJ2-1; the match to TRBD2 covers 8 bases. V trimming: 1 base; J trimming: 4 bases; junction bases outside the gene matches: 12. This CDR3 is 18 amino acids long. CDR1 is LGHNA, CDR2 YSLEER, per germline. CDR3 DNA sequence: TGCGCCAGCAGCCAAGTGCCCCGTAGCGGGGATTTTTACAATGAGCAGTTCTTC. It is translated as CASSQVPRSGDFYNEQFF.

V and J are TRBV19 and TRBJ2-7; D uncertain. This CDR3 has 14 amino acids. V was shortened by 5 bases and J by 3 bases, with 14 bases between the two germline ends. Germline V gene data show CDR1 as LNHDA and CDR2 as SQIVND (reference sequence). The CDR3: CASSVTVSYYEQYF. Written as DNA, the CDR3 is TGTGCCAGTAGTGTAACAGTGAGTTACTACGAGCAGTACTTC. The variable domain in full, with the rest retrieved from reference TRBV19 and TRBJ2-7, is DGGITQSPKYLFRKEGQNVTLSCEQNLNHDAMYWYRQDPGQGLRLIYYSQIVNDFQKGDIAEGYSVSREKKESFPLTVTSAQKNPTAFYLCASSVTVSYYEQYFGPGTRLTVT.

The CDR3 sequence: CASSQTGTGFTDTQYF. CDR3 bases: TGTGCCAGCAGTCAAACCGGGACAGGGTTCACAGATACGCAGTATTTT. The V and J genes are TRBV27 and TRBJ2-3; 9 bases agree with TRBD1. V was clipped by 5 bases and J by 2 bases; unmatched bases: 8. This CDR3 spans 16 amino acids. CDR1 and CDR2 from the germline V gene are MNHEY and SMNVEV (reference sequence).

A few counts support this clonotype. The genes are TRBV7-6 and TRBJ1-4, with D perhaps matching TRBD1 (5 bases). V lost 5 bases to trimming and J lost 8 bases, with 15 bases between them. This CDR3 has 14 residues. Germline values: CDR1 SGHVS, CDR2 FNYEAQ. DNA for the CDR3: TGTGCCAGCAGCCTGGGACGGTCTGGGGAAAAACTGTTTTTT. Translation: CASSLGRSGEKLFF.

This clonotype was counted at least ten times. The rearrangement joins TRBV4-2 to TRBJ2-7; no definite D call. V gave up 1 base and J gave up 2 bases, with 6 bases separating them. Per the germline V gene, CDR1 is LGHNA and CDR2 is YNFKEQ. The CDR3 spans 13 residues. DNA for the CDR3: TGTGCCAGCAGCCAAGGACAAACCTACGAGCAGTACTTC. Its protein product is CASSQGQTYEQYF.

This clonotype has ten or more counts. The chain links TRBV27 to TRBJ2-5; D perhaps matches TRBD1 (5 bases). Trimming left V 3 bases short and J 7 bases short, with 6 bases between. The CDR3 is 11 amino acids. CDR1 is MNHEY, CDR2 SMNVEV, per germline (reference sequence). Written as DNA, the CDR3 is TGTGCCAGCAGTTTTAGGGGGACCCAGTACTTC. Translation: CASSFRGTQYF.

Regarding this clonotype: This may arise from a read error, as a much more abundant clone is one base away. The V call is TRBV3-1, the J call TRBJ1-1; TRBD1 might be the D (5 bases). The CDR3 has 14 residues. Per germline, CDR1 LGHDT and CDR2 YNNKEL (reference sequence). Trimming pared 10 bases from V and 6 bases from J, leaving 21 bases between. The CDR3 nucleotides are TGTGCCATCAGTTTCCGGGGGGTAGGGTCTGAAGCTTTCTTT. Residues: CAISFRGVGSEAFF.

V is TRBV11-2 and J is TRBJ2-5, with D perhaps matching TRBD1 or TRBD2 (6 bases each). Germline CDR1 and CDR2: SGHAT and FQNNGV. Trimming took 2 bases from V and 5 from J, leaving 15 bases between them. The CDR3 covers 15 residues. The CDR3 region is CASSLRGAPGETQYF. The DNA of the CDR3 is TGTGCCAGCAGCTTAAGGGGGGCTCCGGGGGAGACCCAGTACTTC.

V gene TRBV18 combines with J gene TRBJ2-7; perhaps D is TRBD1 or TRBD2 (5 bases each). Trimming removed 0 bases from V and 2 bases from J, with 14 bases in between. This CDR3 contains 16 residues. Germline V gene data show CDR1 as KGHSH and CDR2 as LQKENI. CDR3 nucleotides: TGTGCCAGCTCACCACCGTTCAAGGGACCCACCTACGAGCAGTACTTC. It translates to CASSPPFKGPTYEQYF.